One and the same sample provided the 20 T cell receptor beta chains below, sequenced in a study of blood T cell repertoires in COVID-19. Measured with immunoSEQ multiplex PCR; TCRdb has only the in-frame clones, and not every one. The sample holds approximately 36,000 clones, more than 70% seen once. The sample comprised peripheral blood. These receptors all come from a human donor in a cohort sampled during active COVID-19.

The V gene is TRBV4-2, the J gene TRBJ2-1; D ambiguous. This CDR3 comprises 12 residues. The V end lost 0 bases, the J end lost 8 bases, and 5 bases lay between the germline ends. Germline CDR1 reads LGHNA; CDR2 reads YNFKEQ. The CDR3 loop is CASSQDSYEQFF. The CDR3 nucleotides read TGTGCCAGCAGCCAAGACAGTTATGAGCAGTTCTTC.

This chain links TRBV28 with TRBJ1-6, with TRBD1 matching 8 bases. V was pared by 6 bases and J by 10 bases, with 14 bases of the junction left unmatched. The CDR3 length is 16 residues. Germline CDR1 and CDR2: MDHEN and SYDVKM. The DNA for the CDR3 is TGTGCCAGCAGCCTAAGTAAGCAGGGGGCCCGGTCACCCCTCCACTTT. Amino acids: CASSLSKQGARSPLHF.

The CDR3 DNA is TGTGCCAGTAGTATTGGATTTGGAGGGGGCATCTACGAGCAGTACTTC. This gives the protein CASSIGFGGGIYEQYF. The chain links TRBV19 to TRBJ2-7; maybe TRBD1 (7 bases). Trimming took off 3 bases at V and 3 bases at J, with 18 bases between the two ends. Germline V gives CDR1 LNHDA, CDR2 SQIVND (reference sequence). The CDR3 is made up of 16 amino acids.

To note about this clone: A junction boundary mismatches the germline segment, possibly from a read error. This chain joins TRBV7-7 and TRBJ2-5; tentatively, D is TRBD2 (6 bases). The CDR3 covers 14 residues. Germline values: CDR1 SSHAT, CDR2 FNYEAQ (reference sequence). CDR3 DNA: TGTGCTAGCAGCCCCCCTGGGGGGAGGGAGACCCAGTACTTC. Protein: CASSPPGGRETQYF.

J is TRBJ1-3 and V is TRBV7-9; D may be TRBD1 (6 bases). V lost 5 bases and J 4 bases, leaving 18 bases between the germline ends. Germline CDR1 reads SEHNR; CDR2 reads FQNEAQ (reference sequence). This CDR3 spans 16 amino acids. The CDR3, as DNA: TGTGCCAGCAGCCCTTCAGGGGTCAGTAGCGGAAACACCATATATTTT. Translation gives CASSPSGVSSGNTIYF.

The chain is built from TRBV13 and TRBJ2-7, with a possible D match to TRBD1 (6 bases). V lost 3 bases, J lost 2 bases, and 11 bases lay in between. CDR1 PRHDT and CDR2 FYEKMQ come from the germline V gene (reference sequence). The CDR3 extends over 14 amino acids. The CDR3 here is CASSFDRNPYEQYF. CDR3 bases: TGTGCCAGCAGCTTCGACAGGAATCCCTACGAGCAGTACTTC.

J is TRBJ2-7 and V is TRBV28; D is perhaps TRBD1 (6 bases). Germline CDR1 and CDR2: MDHEN and SYDVKM. Trimming shortened V by 6 bases and J by 3 bases, and 9 bases separated the two germline ends. There are 12 residues in the CDR3. CDR3: CASSIQGYEQYF. DNA for the CDR3: TGTGCCAGCAGCATACAGGGCTACGAGCAGTACTTC.

To note about this clone: Because it lacks the conserved phenylalanine or tryptophan at the end, this CDR3 is likely a read error. The V gene is TRBV7-3, the J gene TRBJ1-1, with D tentatively TRBD1 (5 bases). V lost 5 bases and J 3 bases, leaving 10 bases between the germline ends. The CDR3 is 13 residues long. The germline V gene has CDR1 SGHTA and CDR2 FQGTGA. The CDR3 reads CASSRVGDTEAFL. CDR3 bases: TGTGCCAGCAGCCGAGTGGGGGACACTGAAGCTTTCCTT.

This chain joins TRBV28 and TRBJ1-2, with D perhaps matching TRBD1 (6 bases). CDR1 MDHEN and CDR2 SYDVKM come from the germline V gene. The CDR3 covers 15 residues. Deletions cut 1 base from V and 2 bases from J, with 11 bases between. Here the CDR3 DNA reads TGTGCCAGCAGTTTATTCCAGGGGTGGAACTATGGCTACACCTTC. Translating it yields CASSLFQGWNYGYTF.

The chain couples TRBV5-1 to TRBJ2-2; D is unresolved. Germline CDR1 and CDR2: SGHRS and YFSETQ. This CDR3 contains 14 residues. V was cut by 0 bases and J by 4 bases, with 7 bases left in between. The CDR3 nucleotides are TGCGCCAGCAGCTTGGAGGCGGTCACCGGGGAGCTGTTTTTT. Amino acid sequence: CASSLEAVTGELFF.

This clone appeared once. The CDR3 loop reads CASSLIYLKADEQYF. The CDR3, as DNA: TGCGCCAGCAGCTTGATCTACCTTAAGGCGGACGAGCAGTACTTC. The V gene is TRBV5-1, the J gene TRBJ2-7; D is undetermined. Germline V gives CDR1 SGHRS, CDR2 YFSETQ. V was cut by 1 base and J by 5 bases, with 16 bases left in between. The CDR3 totals 15 residues.

The chain joins TRBV6-6 to TRBJ2-7; 7 nucleotides line up with TRBD1. The CDR3 sequence is 15 residues long. Trimming removed 5 bases from V and 5 bases from J; junction bases left unmatched: 12. The germline gives CDR1 MNHNY, CDR2 SVGAGI (reference sequence). This CDR3 reads CASSGPGTVTDEQYF. CDR3 sequence (DNA): TGTGCCAGCAGTGGCCCCGGGACAGTTACCGACGAGCAGTACTTC.

The chain has TRBV10-3 and TRBJ2-2, with 8 positions matching TRBD2. The CDR3 spans 16 residues. CDR1 and CDR2 (germline): ENHRY, SYGVKD. Unmatched junction bases numbered 6, after V lost 3 bases and J lost 3 bases. CDR3 sequence: CAISEESGGHTGELFF. In nucleotides, the CDR3 is TGTGCCATCAGTGAAGAAAGCGGGGGACACACCGGGGAGCTGTTTTTT.

This clone was observed a single time. The gene calls are TRBV6-6 and TRBJ1-6, with D unresolved. V lost 2 bases to trimming and J lost 8 bases, with 7 bases between them. The CDR3 is 13 amino acids. Germline CDR1 is MNHNY and CDR2 is SVGAGI (reference sequence). The CDR3 DNA follows: TGTGCCAGCAGTTACCTCGGGGATTCACCCCTCCACTTT. Translation gives CASSYLGDSPLHF.

The rearrangement links TRBV2 to TRBJ2-7; D unclear. The CDR3 has 11 residues. V dropped 8 bases and J dropped 0 bases, with 5 bases sitting between them. Germline V gene lookup returns CDR1 SNHLY and CDR2 FYNNEI. The CDR3 DNA follows: TGTGCCAGCGGCAGCTCCTACGAGCAGTACTTC. This codes for CASGSSYEQYF.

This clone was seen only a few times. The rearrangement joins TRBV14 to TRBJ1-2; D gene ambiguous. Germline CDR1 reads SGHDN; CDR2 reads FVKESK. V dropped 3 bases and J dropped 1 base, with 6 bases sitting between them. The CDR3 runs to 13 residues. CDR3 sequence: CASSQEINYGYTF. CDR3 in DNA: TGTGCCAGCAGCCAGGAGATTAACTATGGCTACACCTTC.

The chain carries TRBV27 and TRBJ1-6, with 9 bases lining up with TRBD1. The CDR3 consists of 14 residues. The germline gives CDR1 MNHEY, CDR2 SMNVEV (reference sequence). V was clipped by 6 bases and J by 3 bases; unmatched bases: 0. CDR3 loop: CASRDRGYNSPLHF. Written as DNA, the CDR3 is TGTGCCAGCAGGGACAGGGGCTATAATTCACCCCTCCACTTT.

J is TRBJ2-1 and V is TRBV7-2, with a possible D match to TRBD1 (5 bases). The CDR3 runs 17 residues. CDR1 is SGHTA and CDR2 is FQGNSA in the germline V gene. V was clipped by 1 base and J by 4 bases, with 17 bases between them. CDR3 nucleotides: TGTGCCAGCAGCTTAGTCAGGGTGGTGGGGCGATACAATGAGCAGTTCTTC. This gives the protein CASSLVRVVGRYNEQFF.

V usage is TRBV19 and J usage is TRBJ2-2, with TRBD1 matching 10 bases. After removal of 3 bases from V and 8 bases from J, the junction contained 3 bases not matched to a gene. The CDR3 extends over 14 amino acids. The germline V gene has CDR1 LNHDA and CDR2 SQIVND (reference sequence). Here the CDR3 reads CASSIGDRGGELFF. The CDR3 DNA reads as TGTGCCAGTAGTATCGGGGACAGGGGAGGGGAGCTGTTTTTT. The variable domain in full, with the rest retrieved from reference TRBV19 and TRBJ2-2, is DGGITQSPKYLFRKEGQNVTLSCEQNLNHDAMYWYRQDPGQGLRLIYYSQIVNDFQKGDIAEGYSVSREKKESFPLTVTSAQKNPTAFYLCASSIGDRGGELFFGEGSRLTVL.

The chain is built from TRBV27 and TRBJ2-1; 8 positions agree with TRBD2. V lost 3 bases to trimming and J lost 1 base; unmatched junction nucleotides: 8. Looked up from germline, CDR1 is MNHEY and CDR2 is SMNVEV (reference sequence). The CDR3 consists of 17 residues. CDR3 in DNA: TGTGCCAGCAGTTTCCGGACTAGCCGGAATTCCTACAATGAGCAGTTCTTC. It yields the protein CASSFRTSRNSYNEQFF.